These 20 T cell receptor beta chains were sequenced from one sample in a study of control samples from healthy donors and cancer patients. Data came from immunoSEQ multiplex PCR; TCRdb stores just in-frame clones and leaves some out. Of around 71,000 clones listed, 70% to 90% were seen once; the top ten hold approximately 2.5%. The specimen was PBMCs. Receptor source: a woman between 45 and 60 years old with head and neck cancer.

The V and J genes are TRBV30 and TRBJ2-1; D may be TRBD1 (6 bases). The germline CDR1 and CDR2 sequences are GTSNPN and SVGIG (reference sequence). Trimming pared 3 bases from V and 6 bases from J, leaving 15 bases between. CDR3 size: 14 residues. This CDR3 reads CAWSENRARNEQFF. CDR3 nucleotides: TGTGCCTGGAGCGAAAACAGGGCGCGCAATGAGCAGTTCTTC.

V usage is TRBV7-9 and J usage is TRBJ2-1; tentative D call: TRBD2 (6 bases). Germline V gives CDR1 SEHNR, CDR2 FQNEAQ (reference sequence). The CDR3 has 15 residues. V lost 0 bases and J 0 bases, leaving 6 bases between the germline ends. The CDR3 DNA sequence: TGTGCCAGCAGCTTAGCGACTAGCTCCTACAATGAGCAGTTCTTC. Protein: CASSLATSSYNEQFF.

The chain carries TRBV7-9 and TRBJ2-6, with a possible D match to TRBD2 (6 bases). This CDR3 contains 19 residues. V shed 7 bases and J shed 0 bases, with 22 bases lying between them. The V gene's germline CDR1 is SEHNR and CDR2 FQNEAQ (reference sequence). The CDR3 DNA reads as TGTGCCAGCACAACACTCAGGGAACTGACTAGCTCTGGGGCCAACGTCCTGACTTTC. The encoded protein is CASTTLRELTSSGANVLTF. The full variable domain, with the rest looked up from reference TRBV7-9 and TRBJ2-6, is DTGVSQNPRHKITKRGQNVTFRCDPISEHNRLYWYRQTLGQGPEFLTYFQNEAQLEKSRLLSDRFSAERPKGSFSTLEIQRTEQGDSAMYLCASTTLRELTSSGANVLTFGAGSRLTVL.

The rearrangement joins TRBV7-9 to TRBJ2-1; D is ambiguous. Trimming pared 4 bases from V and 3 bases from J, leaving 10 bases between. Germline CDR1 is SEHNR and CDR2 is FQNEAQ (reference sequence). The CDR3 length is 14 residues. CDR3 sequence (DNA): TGTGCCAGCAGCTCTAACAGCGACTACAATGAGCAGTTCTTC. Translating it yields CASSSNSDYNEQFF.

Of note for this clone: One end of the junction does not line up with germline, which may come from a read error. The chain employs TRBV7-3 and TRBJ2-1; 10 nucleotides align to TRBD2. Germline lookup yields CDR1 SGHTA and CDR2 FQGTGA. This CDR3 is 18 amino acids long. In DNA, the CDR3 is TGTGCCAGCAGCTTAAGCTCTAGCGGGGGCCTCGGCTACAGTGAGCAGTTCTTC. Translated: CASSLSSSGGLGYSEQFF.

The chain is built from TRBV29-1 and TRBJ2-1; 7 bases agree with TRBD1. The CDR3 totals 13 residues. The V segment lost 3 bases and the J segment 4 bases; nucleotides outside the gene matches: 3. CDR1 is SQVTM and CDR2 is ANQGSEA in the germline V gene. CDR3 amino acids: CSVDVQGYNEQFF. CDR3 sequence (DNA): TGCAGCGTTGATGTACAGGGGTACAATGAGCAGTTCTTC.

The genes are TRBV7-2 and TRBJ2-7, with 9 bases that match TRBD1. CDR3 length equals 16 residues. CDR1 and CDR2 (germline): SGHTA, FQGNSA. V trimming: 0 bases; J trimming: 6 bases; junction bases outside the gene matches: 9. The DNA for the CDR3 is TGTGCCAGCAGCTTAGCGCACGGACAGGGGCACTTCGAGCAGTACTTC. Its translation: CASSLAHGQGHFEQYF.

J is TRBJ2-7 and V is TRBV11-2; 10 bases are shared with TRBD1. Trimming cost V 6 bases and J 1 base; bases outside gene matches: 9. CDR3 length: 16 amino acids. Germline V lookup: CDR1 SGHAT, CDR2 FQNNGV. CDR3 sequence (DNA): TGTGCCAGCAGATTTTCCTCGGGACAGGGGTCCTACGAGCAGTACTTC. This translates into CASRFSSGQGSYEQYF. The whole variable domain, remainder taken from reference TRBV11-2 and TRBJ2-7, is EAGVAQSPRYKIIEKRQSVAFWCNPISGHATLYWYQQILGQGPKLLIQFQNNGVVDDSQLPKDRFSAERLKGVDSTLKIQPAKLEDSAVYLCASRFSSGQGSYEQYFGPGTRLTVT.

The V and J genes are TRBV7-9 and TRBJ1-4; tentatively, D is TRBD1 (6 bases). This CDR3 has 14 amino acids. From germline, CDR1 is SEHNR and CDR2 FQNEAQ (reference sequence). Trimming took off 3 bases at V and 3 bases at J, with 8 bases between the two ends. The CDR3 reads CASSLTGSNEKLFF. In DNA, the CDR3 is TGTGCCAGCAGCTTGACAGGTTCTAATGAAAAACTGTTTTTT.

This clone came up once. The chain uses TRBV6-2 or TRBV6-3 and TRBJ2-5, with 10 nucleotides matching TRBD2. CDR3 length: 15 amino acids. From germline, CDR1 is MNHEY and CDR2 SVGEGT. The trim removed 6 bases at V and 6 bases at J, leaving 10 bases unmatched. The CDR3 loop reads CASSWSGGAEKTQYF. The CDR3 DNA reads TGTGCCAGCAGCTGGAGCGGGGGGGCGGAGAAGACCCAGTACTTC.

The chain links TRBV6-2 or TRBV6-3 to TRBJ2-5; no firm D call. Deletions cut 2 bases from V and 3 bases from J, with 7 bases between. CDR3 length: 13 amino acids. Germline loops: CDR1 MNHEY, CDR2 SVGEGT. CDR3 protein: CASSYRAEETQYF. In DNA form, the CDR3 reads TGTGCCAGCAGTTACAGGGCGGAAGAGACCCAGTACTTC.

The V gene is TRBV2, the J gene TRBJ2-1; D not certain. The CDR3 spans 11 residues. The V end lost 4 bases, the J end lost 10 bases, and 8 bases lay between the germline ends. In germline, CDR1 is SNHLY, CDR2 FYNNEI. DNA for the CDR3: TGTGCCAGCAGTGTAGCTGGCGAGCAGTTCTTC. It yields the protein CASSVAGEQFF.

The CDR3 coding sequence is TGTGCCAGCAGCTTAGTTCTGGGGGGACAGGAGCGGTCACCCCTCCACTTT. It yields the protein CASSLVLGGQERSPLHF. The genes are TRBV7-2 and TRBJ1-6; 8 positions agree with TRBD1. V trimming: 1 base; J trimming: 10 bases; junction bases outside the gene matches: 12. Germline assignment: CDR1 SGHTA and CDR2 FQGNSA. The CDR3 contains 17 residues.

This clone was picked up a small number of times. The chain links TRBV1 to TRBJ2-3; the table's D call of TRBD2 was not tested on the DNA. TRBV1 is reported as a pseudogene. The CDR3 length is 19 residues. The CDR3 here is CTSSQDRLAGEGRTDTQYF. The DNA for the CDR3 is TGCACCAGCAGCCAAGATCGGCTAGCGGGCGAGGGAAGAACAGATACGCAGTATTTT.

The chain carries TRBV5-1 and TRBJ2-7, with D tentatively TRBD1 (5 bases). This CDR3 has 15 residues. Germline V gene lookup returns CDR1 SGHRS and CDR2 YFSETQ. Trimming cost V 0 bases and J 3 bases, with 13 bases left between them. CDR3 DNA sequence: TGCGCCAGCAGCTTGGGAAACAGGCGAGACTACGAGCAGTACTTC. This translates into CASSLGNRRDYEQYF.

This clone was seen only once. The chain joins TRBV3-1 (or the pseudogene TRBV3-2) to TRBJ1-4; 8 nucleotides align to TRBD1. The V and J ends lost 1 base and 7 bases, in that order; junction bases with no gene match: 2. CDR3 length equals 14 residues. In germline, CDR1 is LGHDT, CDR2 YNNKEL (reference sequence). Written as DNA, the CDR3 is TGTGCCAGCAGCCAAGGACAGGGGAGTGAAAAACTGTTTTTT. Translating gives CASSQGQGSEKLFF.

This chain links TRBV6-6 with TRBJ1-1; D is undetermined. Deletions cut 0 bases from V and 4 bases from J, with 3 bases between. From germline, CDR1 is MNHNY and CDR2 SVGAGI (reference sequence). The CDR3 sequence is 12 residues long. DNA for the CDR3: TGTGCCAGCAGTTACTCGGTCACTGAAGCTTTCTTT. Its translation is CASSYSVTEAFF.

As to this clone: One junction end does not reproduce the germline sequence, and a read error may be involved. The chain joins TRBV20-1 to TRBJ2-1; 10 positions match TRBD1. Germline V CDR1 and CDR2: DFQATT, SNEGSKA (reference sequence). CDR3 length equals 10 residues. The DNA for the CDR3 is TGCAGTGCCCCGGGACAGGGGTTAATCTTC. Translating it yields CSAPGQGLIF.

In its sample, this clone was seen once. The gene calls are TRBV28 and TRBJ2-7; no firm D call. In germline, CDR1 is MDHEN, CDR2 SYDVKM. The germline V and J ends were trimmed by 3 bases and 2 bases, with 11 bases remaining between them. This CDR3 spans 14 amino acids. The chain's CDR3 is CASSFPGATYEQYF. The CDR3 coding sequence is TGTGCCAGCAGTTTCCCGGGCGCAACCTACGAGCAGTACTTC.

This rearrangement joins TRBV11-3 to TRBJ2-2; D uncertain. Trimming took off 5 bases at V and 7 bases at J, with 11 bases between the two ends. The CDR3 runs 13 residues. Germline-derived CDR1 and CDR2 are SGHNT and YENEEA. For the CDR3, the DNA is TGTGCCAGCAGCCCCACGTGGGGCGGGGAGCTGTTTTTT. This translates into CASSPTWGGELFF.